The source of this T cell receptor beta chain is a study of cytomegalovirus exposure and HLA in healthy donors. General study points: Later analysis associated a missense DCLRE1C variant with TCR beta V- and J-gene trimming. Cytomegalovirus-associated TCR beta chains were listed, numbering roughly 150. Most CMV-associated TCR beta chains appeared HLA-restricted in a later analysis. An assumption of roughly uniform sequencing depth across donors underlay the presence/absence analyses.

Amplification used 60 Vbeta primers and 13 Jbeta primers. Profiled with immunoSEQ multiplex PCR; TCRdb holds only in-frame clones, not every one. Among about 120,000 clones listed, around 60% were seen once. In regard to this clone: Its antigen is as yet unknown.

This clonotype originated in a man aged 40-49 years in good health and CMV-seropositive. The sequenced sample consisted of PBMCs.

The CDR3 sequence is CASSLAGVQETQYF. The CDR3 nucleotides read TGTGCCAGCAGCCTAGCGGGAGTGCAAGAGACCCAGTACTTC. This sequence joins TRBV28 and TRBJ2-5, with 10 bases lining up with TRBD2. CDR3 size: 14 residues. Germline V gene sequence: CDR1 MDHEN, CDR2 SYDVKM. Trimming cost V 6 bases and J 2 bases; bases outside gene matches: 3.